This TCR beta chain was retrieved from a study of cytomegalovirus exposure and HLA in healthy donors. The trim removed 5 bases at V and 6 bases at J, leaving 10 bases unmatched. There are 16 residues in the CDR3. The germline gives CDR1 SGHVS, CDR2 FQNEAQ. The primer mix had 60 Vbeta and 13 Jbeta primers. Method: immunoSEQ multiplex PCR; TCRdb's copy keeps in-frame clones and lacks some. The listing records approximately 120,000 clones. This chain joins TRBV7-8 and TRBJ2-1; 10 bases fit TRBD2. Sequences were obtained from PBMCs. This TCR came from a man in his forties in good health and CMV-seronegative. DNA for the CDR3: TGTGCCAGCAGCAAAACCCTAGCGGGAGTCGGCAATGAGCAGTTCTTC. This sequence encodes CASSKTLAGVGNEQFF.